The T cell receptor beta chain under discussion was sequenced for a study of T cells in Graves' hyperthyroidism and ophthalmopathy. Trimming left V 1 base short and J 5 bases short, with 11 bases between. The CDR3 runs to 14 residues. The TCR beta CDR3 regions underwent amplification using RNA transcripts as the source. An initial round of RT-PCR targeting the TCR CDR3 relied on the HTBI primer set. TCRdb reprocessed the multiplex PCR reads via MiXCR and lists one record per CDR3 protein. Of some 570,000 distinct CDR3 sequences detected, approximately 15% appear once; the ten largest clones hold around 7%. The study, taken as a whole, reports: A 13 V-J signature model discriminated ophthalmopathy versus stable hyperthyroidism.

The table lists this clonotype with a few counts. Its antigen is unknown. Active moderate-to-severe ophthalmopathy, Clinical Activity Score at least 3, NOSPECS at least 4, under 3 months' duration. Lactation, pregnancy, other autoimmune disease or uncontrolled infection excluded patients. The rearrangement uses TRBV12-3 or TRBV12-4 and TRBJ1-1; the D is unclear. The specimen sequenced was blood. This clonotype was sampled from a woman between 18 and 29 years old with Graves' ophthalmopathy. CDR3 loop: CASSLEGSRTEAFF. CDR3 nucleotides: TGTGCCAGCAGTTTAGAAGGCAGTCGGACTGAAGCTTTCTTT.